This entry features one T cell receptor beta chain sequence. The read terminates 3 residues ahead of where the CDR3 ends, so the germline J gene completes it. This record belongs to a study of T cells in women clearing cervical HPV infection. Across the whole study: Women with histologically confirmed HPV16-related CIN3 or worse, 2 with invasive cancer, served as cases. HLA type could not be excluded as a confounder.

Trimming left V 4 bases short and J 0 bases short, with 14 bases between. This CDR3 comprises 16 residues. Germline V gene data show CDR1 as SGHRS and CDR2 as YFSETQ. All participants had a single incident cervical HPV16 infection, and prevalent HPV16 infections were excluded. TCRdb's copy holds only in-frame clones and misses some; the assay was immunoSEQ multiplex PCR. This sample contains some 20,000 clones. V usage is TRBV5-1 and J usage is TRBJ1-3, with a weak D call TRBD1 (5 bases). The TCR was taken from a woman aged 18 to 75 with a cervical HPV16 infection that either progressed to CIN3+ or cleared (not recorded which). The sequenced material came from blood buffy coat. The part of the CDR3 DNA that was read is TGCGCCAGCAGCGAGGACATTTACCTCTCTGGAAACACC. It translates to CASSEDIYLSGNT. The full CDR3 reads CASSEDIYLSGNTIYF.